The 28 T cell receptor beta chains given below trace back to one sample, sequenced in a study of shared clonotypes between healthy human individuals. TCRdb's copy holds only in-frame clones and misses some; the assay was immunoSEQ multiplex PCR. Of 1.6 million or so clones listed, about 96% were seen once; the top ten hold over 1%. What was sequenced was naive CD4+ T cells sorted from blood. The sample's subset: CD45RA+ positively selected. The origin of the receptors is a man younger than 40 in good health.

This clone appeared a single time. This chain joins TRBV11-2 and TRBJ2-1; D gene uncertain. This CDR3 region has 14 residues. V dropped 7 bases and J dropped 0 bases, with 10 bases sitting between them. CDR1 SGHAT and CDR2 FQNNGV come from the germline V gene. This CDR3 reads CASTPTSSYNEQFF. The CDR3, as DNA: TGTGCCAGCACCCCAACGAGCTCCTACAATGAGCAGTTCTTC. Supplemented by reference TRBV11-2 and TRBJ2-1, the full variable domain reads EAGVAQSPRYKIIEKRQSVAFWCNPISGHATLYWYQQILGQGPKLLIQFQNNGVVDDSQLPKDRFSAERLKGVDSTLKIQPAKLEDSAVYLCASTPTSSYNEQFFGPGTRLTVL.

V and J are TRBV19 and TRBJ2-2, with D perhaps TRBD2 (5 bases). CDR3 length equals 14 residues. Germline lookup yields CDR1 LNHDA and CDR2 SQIVND (reference sequence). Trimming took off 3 bases at V and 2 bases at J, with 7 bases between the two ends. CDR3 residues: CASSMGRNTGELFF. The CDR3 coding sequence is TGTGCCAGTAGTATGGGGAGAAACACCGGGGAGCTGTTTTTT. Supplemented by reference TRBV19 and TRBJ2-2, the full variable domain reads DGGITQSPKYLFRKEGQNVTLSCEQNLNHDAMYWYRQDPGQGLRLIYYSQIVNDFQKGDIAEGYSVSREKKESFPLTVTSAQKNPTAFYLCASSMGRNTGELFFGEGSRLTVL.

The CDR3 region has the DNA TGTGCCACCCAGGGACATATCAAAAACATTCAGTACTTC. This sequence encodes CATQGHIKNIQYF. The chain joins TRBV28 to TRBJ2-4; D might be TRBD1 (6 bases). This CDR3 contains 13 residues. Per germline, CDR1 MDHEN and CDR2 SYDVKM. V lost 10 bases and J 3 bases, leaving 13 bases between the germline ends.

The chain carries TRBV28 and TRBJ2-7, with TRBD1 matching 8 bases. The germline gives CDR1 MDHEN, CDR2 SYDVKM. This CDR3 spans 15 amino acids. The trim removed 7 bases at V and 2 bases at J, leaving 10 bases unmatched. CDR3 amino acids: CASTPRKQGAYEQYF. In DNA form, the CDR3 reads TGTGCCAGCACCCCTAGGAAACAGGGGGCCTACGAGCAGTACTTC.

The chain is built from TRBV5-1 and TRBJ2-3; the match to TRBD2 covers 13 bases. The ends lost 2 bases at V and 5 bases at J; junction bases unmatched: 5. Germline CDR1 and CDR2: SGHRS and YFSETQ. The CDR3 length is 16 residues. The CDR3 sequence is CASSFTSGRAKDTQYF. The DNA for the CDR3 is TGCGCCAGCAGCTTTACTAGCGGGAGGGCCAAAGATACGCAGTATTTT.

This clone was observed once. The rearrangement links TRBV9 to TRBJ2-3; the D gene is possibly TRBD1 (5 bases). Trimming took off 4 bases at V and 0 bases at J, with 12 bases between the two ends. CDR3 length: 15 residues. Germline-derived CDR1 and CDR2 are SGDLS and YYNGEE. The chain's CDR3 is CASSPKGHSTDTQYF. The CDR3 DNA reads as TGTGCCAGCAGCCCTAAGGGGCATAGCACAGATACGCAGTATTTT.

The genes are TRBV19 and TRBJ1-5; TRBD1 matches at 9 bases. The CDR3 is 16 residues long. Germline V gives CDR1 LNHDA, CDR2 SQIVND (reference sequence). V trimming: 5 bases; J trimming: 4 bases; junction bases outside the gene matches: 9. As DNA, the CDR3 is TGTGCCAGTAGTGCCCGACCGGGACAGGGAAATCAGCCCCAGCATTTT. It is translated as CASSARPGQGNQPQHF.

V gene TRBV15 combines with J gene TRBJ2-7; 9 bases are shared with TRBD2. The CDR3 is 17 amino acids. The V gene's germline CDR1 is LNHNV and CDR2 YYDKDF (reference sequence). The J segment lost 2 bases and the V segment lost 0 bases, leaving 8 bases of the junction unmatched. The CDR3 protein is CATSRDPSGRFAYEQYF. The CDR3 bases are TGTGCCACCAGCAGAGATCCGAGCGGGAGGTTCGCCTACGAGCAGTACTTC. Full variable domain (missing parts from reference TRBV15 and TRBJ2-7): DAMVIQNPRYQVTQFGKPVTLSCSQTLNHNVMYWYQQKSSQAPKLLFHYYDKDFNNEADTPDNFQSRRPNTSFCFLDIRSPGLGDTAMYLCATSRDPSGRFAYEQYFGPGTRLTVT.

The chain uses TRBV6-1 and TRBJ2-1, with D possibly TRBD2 on 6 matching bases. Trimming cost V 6 bases and J 9 bases, with 21 bases left between them. The germline CDR1 and CDR2 sequences are MNHNS and SASEGT. The CDR3 totals 15 residues. The CDR3 loop is CASRGGSHFGSEQFF. CDR3 nucleotide sequence: TGTGCCAGCAGAGGAGGGAGTCATTTTGGGAGTGAGCAGTTCTTC.

The V call is TRBV29-1, the J call TRBJ2-3, with TRBD2 as a possible D gene (5 bases). CDR3 length: 14 amino acids. Trimming pared 5 bases from V and 6 bases from J, leaving 18 bases between. From germline, CDR1 is SQVTM and CDR2 ANQGSEA. In nucleotides, the CDR3 is TGCAGCGTTAGGAAGCGGATCGAAGCGGATACGCAGTATTTT. Its translation is CSVRKRIEADTQYF.

The chain recombines TRBV10-3 with TRBJ1-2; TRBD1 matches at 7 bases. The germline V gene encodes CDR1 ENHRY and CDR2 SYGVKD. The CDR3 is 14 amino acids. The V segment lost 4 bases and the J segment 4 bases; nucleotides outside the gene matches: 6. CDR3 sequence (DNA): TGTGCCATCAGTGGGGACAGAGATACCTATGGCTACACCTTC. It specifies CAISGDRDTYGYTF.

The chain couples TRBV6-5 to TRBJ2-7; D not certain. The length of the CDR3 is 14 residues. CDR1 and CDR2 (germline): MNHEY, SVGAGI. The V end was cut by 4 bases, the J end by 4 bases, with 14 bases between. CDR3 sequence (DNA): TGTGCCAGCAGTTCTCAGGTGTTTGGGTACGAGCAGTACTTC. It encodes CASSSQVFGYEQYF.

The rearrangement joins TRBV5-1 to TRBJ2-7; a possible D gene is TRBD1 (5 bases). The length of the CDR3 is 13 residues. Germline assignment: CDR1 SGHRS and CDR2 YFSETQ. The V and J ends lost 0 bases and 6 bases respectively, with 10 bases between them. The CDR3 here is CASSLGLRAEQYF. The CDR3 nucleotides are TGCGCCAGCAGCTTGGGTCTCAGGGCCGAGCAGTACTTC.

V and J are TRBV2 and TRBJ1-2; the match to TRBD1 covers 8 bases. Unmatched junction bases numbered 14, after V lost 10 bases and J lost 4 bases. The germline CDR1 and CDR2 sequences are SNHLY and FYNNEI. The CDR3 runs to 15 residues. In nucleotides, the CDR3 is TGTGCCAACCTAGGACAGGGTAATACCGGCTATGGCTACACCTTC. Translated: CANLGQGNTGYGYTF. The complete variable domain, with remaining parts taken from reference TRBV2 and TRBJ1-2, reads EPEVTQTPSHQVTQMGQEVILRCVPISNHLYFYWYRQILGQKVEFLVSFYNNEISEKSEIFDDQFSVERPDGSNFTLKIRSTKLEDSAMYFCANLGQGNTGYGYTFGSGTRLTVV.

The sample holds one count of this clone. The V and J genes are TRBV15 and TRBJ2-7; D unresolved. The CDR3 runs 13 residues. Germline CDR1 is LNHNV and CDR2 is YYDKDF (reference sequence). The V gene lost 8 bases and the J gene lost 6 bases, with 17 bases spanning the gap. CDR3 loop: CATSTLSGVEQYF. CDR3 sequence (DNA): TGTGCCACCTCCACGCTGAGTGGAGTCGAGCAGTACTTC.

The V and J genes are TRBV27 and TRBJ2-3; 10 bases are shared with TRBD2. This CDR3 is built from 16 residues. Germline V gives CDR1 MNHEY, CDR2 SMNVEV (reference sequence). The junction had 6 bases not matched to a gene; V was cut back by 1 base and J by 5 bases. The chain's CDR3 is CASSLYLAGVGDTQYF. CDR3 DNA: TGTGCCAGCAGTTTATATCTAGCGGGAGTTGGAGATACGCAGTATTTT.

This rearrangement joins TRBV18 to TRBJ2-6; D unresolved. The V and J ends lost 1 base and 0 bases respectively, with 10 bases between them. The CDR3 covers 17 residues. Germline lookup yields CDR1 KGHSH and CDR2 LQKENI. The DNA of the CDR3 is TGTGCCAGCTCACCACAGAAGACGCCCTCTGGGGCCAACGTCCTGACTTTC. Amino acids: CASSPQKTPSGANVLTF.

This sequence joins TRBV10-3 and TRBJ2-7; D unresolved. Germline lookup yields CDR1 ENHRY and CDR2 SYGVKD. This CDR3 has 14 amino acids. V lost 2 bases, J lost 2 bases, and 10 bases lay in between. CDR3 region: CAISEGASAYEQYF. DNA for the CDR3: TGTGCCATCAGTGAGGGAGCCTCGGCCTACGAGCAGTACTTC.

This clone was counted once. CDR3 sequence reads: CASSQGTHGELFF. The CDR3 region has the DNA TGCGCCAGCAGCCAAGGGACACACGGGGAGCTGTTTTTT. The rearrangement joins TRBV4-1 to TRBJ2-2; a possible D gene is TRBD1 (5 bases). The V end was cut by 1 base, the J end by 7 bases, with 7 bases between. This CDR3 is 13 amino acids long. Germline values: CDR1 MGHRA, CDR2 YSYEKL.

CDR3 amino acids: CASSLDGTTYEQYF. The CDR3 DNA is TGCGCCAGCAGCTTGGACGGGACAACCTACGAGCAGTACTTC. The V call is TRBV5-1, the J call TRBJ2-7; weak D call: TRBD1 (6 bases). This CDR3 has 14 amino acids. CDR1 is SGHRS and CDR2 is YFSETQ in the germline V gene. V dropped 0 bases and J dropped 2 bases, with 9 bases sitting between them.

The chain combines TRBV5-1 with TRBJ2-5; 7 bases fit TRBD1. The trim removed 0 bases at V and 4 bases at J, leaving 6 bases unmatched. The germline gives CDR1 SGHRS, CDR2 YFSETQ. This CDR3 has 15 amino acids. In nucleotides, the CDR3 is TGCGCCAGCAGCTTGGAGGGGACAGCGATAGAGACCCAGTACTTC. It yields the protein CASSLEGTAIETQYF.

The chain has TRBV2 and TRBJ2-1; D unresolved. Germline V gives CDR1 SNHLY, CDR2 FYNNEI. The CDR3 spans 11 residues. The CDR3 DNA is TGTGCTACTGGCTTAGACAATGAGCAGTTCTTC. Amino acids: CATGLDNEQFF.

Turning to this clone: One end of the junction does not line up with germline, which may come from a read error. The genes are TRBV2 and TRBJ2-4, with a weak D call TRBD2 (6 bases). The CDR3 covers 12 residues. From germline, CDR1 is SNHLY and CDR2 FYNNEI. The CDR3 protein is CASSEGARRGWF. The CDR3 coding sequence is TGTGCCAGCAGTGAGGGAGCTAGACGGGGGTGGTTC.

The rearrangement links TRBV7-6 to TRBJ2-7, with D uncertain. V was clipped by 5 bases and J by 0 bases, with 23 bases between them. Per the germline V gene, CDR1 is SGHVS and CDR2 is FNYEAQ. This CDR3 is 18 amino acids long. Here the CDR3 reads CASSPGRSYAPNSYEQYF. Written as DNA, the CDR3 is TGTGCCAGCAGCCCAGGACGGTCCTACGCTCCGAACTCCTACGAGCAGTACTTC.

J is TRBJ2-7 and V is TRBV7-8; the match to TRBD2 covers 9 bases. CDR3 size: 16 residues. J gave up 3 bases and V 0 bases, and 6 bases lay outside the gene matches. The germline gives CDR1 SGHVS, CDR2 FQNEAQ. The chain's CDR3 is CASSLAMTSGGYEQYF. DNA for the CDR3: TGTGCCAGCAGCTTAGCCATGACTAGCGGTGGCTACGAGCAGTACTTC.

This clone showed up just once. The V and J genes are TRBV18 and TRBJ1-4, with unresolved D. V lost 3 bases to trimming and J lost 6 bases, with 8 bases between them. Germline assignment: CDR1 KGHSH and CDR2 LQKENI. This CDR3 region has 13 residues. The CDR3 DNA reads as TGTGCCAGCTCACCCTCTCGTGATGAAAAACTGTTTTTT. This gives the protein CASSPSRDEKLFF.

V gene TRBV2 combines with J gene TRBJ2-1; TRBD2 matches 9 bases. J gave up 5 bases and V 8 bases, and 10 bases lay outside the gene matches. This CDR3 region has 15 residues. CDR1 is SNHLY and CDR2 is FYNNEI in the germline V gene. This CDR3 reads CASAMTSGTHNEQFF. CDR3 sequence (DNA): TGTGCCAGCGCTATGACTAGCGGAACTCACAATGAGCAGTTCTTC.

This rearrangement joins TRBV6-5 to TRBJ2-3; TRBD1 matches 9 bases. Germline trimming cut 6 bases from V and 3 bases from J; bases unmatched to any gene: 7. Germline V lookup: CDR1 MNHEY, CDR2 SVGAGI. This CDR3 has 15 amino acids. As DNA, the CDR3 is TGTGCCAGCAGGGAACAGGGGGCGCAGACAGATACGCAGTATTTT. Protein sequence: CASREQGAQTDTQYF.